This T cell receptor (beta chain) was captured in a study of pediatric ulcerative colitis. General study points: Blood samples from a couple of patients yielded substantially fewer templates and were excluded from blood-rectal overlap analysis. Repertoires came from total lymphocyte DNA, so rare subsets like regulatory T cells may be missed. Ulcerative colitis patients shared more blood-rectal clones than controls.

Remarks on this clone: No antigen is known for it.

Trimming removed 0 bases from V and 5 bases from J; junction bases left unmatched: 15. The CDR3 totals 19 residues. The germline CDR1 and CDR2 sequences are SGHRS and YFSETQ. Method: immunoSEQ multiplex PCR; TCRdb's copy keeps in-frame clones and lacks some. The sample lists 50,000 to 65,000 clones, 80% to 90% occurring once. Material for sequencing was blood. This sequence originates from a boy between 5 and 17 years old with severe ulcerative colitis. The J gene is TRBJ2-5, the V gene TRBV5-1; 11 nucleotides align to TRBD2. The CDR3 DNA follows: TGCGCCAGCAGCTTGGGAACTTCTAGCGGGAGGAAACCCTGGGAGACCCAGTACTTC. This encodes CASSLGTSSGRKPWETQYF.